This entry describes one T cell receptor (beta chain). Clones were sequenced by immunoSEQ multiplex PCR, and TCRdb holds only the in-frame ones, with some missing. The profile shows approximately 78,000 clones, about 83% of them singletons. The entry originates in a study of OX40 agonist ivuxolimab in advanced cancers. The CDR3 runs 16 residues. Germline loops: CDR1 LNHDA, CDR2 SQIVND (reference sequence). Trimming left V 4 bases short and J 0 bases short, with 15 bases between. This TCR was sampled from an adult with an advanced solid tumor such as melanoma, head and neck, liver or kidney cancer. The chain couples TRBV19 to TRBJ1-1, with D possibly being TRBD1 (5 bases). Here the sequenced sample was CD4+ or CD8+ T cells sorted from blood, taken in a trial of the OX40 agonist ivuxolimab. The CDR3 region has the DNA TGTGCCAGTAGTAAGGGGCAGGGAAGGGTGAACACTGAAGCTTTCTTT. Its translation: CASSKGQGRVNTEAFF.